The T cell receptor beta chain under discussion was sequenced for a study of Ad26.COV2.S vaccination and SARS-CoV-2 variants. Background on the study: Doses of Ad26.COV2.S were injected into muscle once or twice, 56 days apart.

Germline V lookup: CDR1 SGHKS, CDR2 YYEKEE (reference sequence). This CDR3 region has 14 residues. V was shortened by 0 bases and J by 2 bases, with 8 bases between the two germline ends. Whole-study results and caveats: With respect to non-spike TCR breadth, vaccine and placebo recipients were similar.

Described treatment: roughly 18 received Ad26.COV2.S at low or high dose, single or two shots; 5 received placebo; per-sample allocation not given. All samples were drawn on day 63, counting from the first vaccine or placebo injection. This adult donor, from Boston, was 18-55 years old. An Ad26 vector expressing Wuhan-strain SARS-CoV-2 spike constituted the vaccine. Measured with immunoSEQ multiplex PCR; TCRdb has only the in-frame clones, and not every one. The table lists fewer than 400,000 clones, around 81% of them singletons, with approximately 2% in the top ten. This clone was picked up many times. Its specificity is not known.

The chain combines TRBV5-5 with TRBJ1-2; D gene unclear. The clonotype was recovered from a person between 18 and 60 years old who received the Ad26.COV2.S COVID-19 vaccine or a placebo. Source: peripheral blood, taken in a trial of Ad26.COV2.S vaccine versus placebo. CDR3 in amino acids: CASSLAAGNYGYTF. The CDR3 bases are TGTGCCAGCAGCTTGGCGGCGGGGAACTATGGCTACACCTTC.